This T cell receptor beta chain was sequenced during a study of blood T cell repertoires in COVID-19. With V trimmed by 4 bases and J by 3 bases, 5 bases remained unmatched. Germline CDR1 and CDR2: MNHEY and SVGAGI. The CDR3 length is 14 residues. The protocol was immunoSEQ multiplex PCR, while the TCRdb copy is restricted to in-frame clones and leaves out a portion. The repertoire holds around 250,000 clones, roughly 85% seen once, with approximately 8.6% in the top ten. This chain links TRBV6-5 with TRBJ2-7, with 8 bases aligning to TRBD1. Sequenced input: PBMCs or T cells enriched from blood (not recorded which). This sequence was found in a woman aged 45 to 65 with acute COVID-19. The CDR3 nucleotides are TGTGCCAGCAGTTTCGACAGGGGTAACTACGAGCAGTACTTC. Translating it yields CASSFDRGNYEQYF.